This T cell receptor beta chain was retrieved from a study of blood T cell repertoires in COVID-19. About the research overall: There were acute and convalescent COVID-19 samples, and they came from the United States, Italy and Spain. The analysed material was cDNA or gDNA that came from T cells, B-cell-depleted T cells, or PBMCs.

Per the authors' pipeline: For nucleated cells, counts were estimated from reference gene primer amplification. Clones were read by immunoSEQ multiplex PCR, and TCRdb kept only the in-frame ones, dropping some. The D gene and trimming were derived from the DNA, and the V and J assignments and clone size from that table. The sample includes some 220,000 clones, around 80% of them seen just once. With respect to this clone: A read error is the likely source, as a far larger clone sits one nucleotide away.

Sequences were obtained from peripheral blood. The receptor was isolated from a woman in her sixties or seventies who had recovered from COVID-19.

CDR3 region: CASSLAGGQETQYF. In nucleotides, the CDR3 is TGTGCCAGCAGCCTAGCGGGGGGGCAGGAGACCCAGTACTTC. The chain combines TRBV6-6 with TRBJ2-5; 12 nucleotides align to TRBD2. This CDR3 has 14 amino acids. Germline V gene lookup returns CDR1 MNHNY and CDR2 SVGAGI (reference sequence). V gave up 6 bases and J gave up 5 bases; unmatched junction bases: 4.